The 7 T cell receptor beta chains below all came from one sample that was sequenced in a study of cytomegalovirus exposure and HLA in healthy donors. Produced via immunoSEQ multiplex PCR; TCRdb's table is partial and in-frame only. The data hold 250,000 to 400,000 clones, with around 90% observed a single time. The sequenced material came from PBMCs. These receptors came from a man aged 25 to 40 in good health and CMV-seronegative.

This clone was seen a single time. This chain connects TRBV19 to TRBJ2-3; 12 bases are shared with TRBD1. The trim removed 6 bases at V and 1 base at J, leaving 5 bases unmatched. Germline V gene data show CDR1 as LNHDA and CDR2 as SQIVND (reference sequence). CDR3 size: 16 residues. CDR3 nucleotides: TGTGCCAGTAGGGGACAGGGGGCACGGGGCACAGATACGCAGTATTTT. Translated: CASRGQGARGTDTQYF.

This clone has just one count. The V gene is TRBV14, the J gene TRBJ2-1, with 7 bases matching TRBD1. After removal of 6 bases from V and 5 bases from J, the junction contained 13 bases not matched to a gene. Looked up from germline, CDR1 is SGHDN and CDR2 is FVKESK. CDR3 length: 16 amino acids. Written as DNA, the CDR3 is TGTGCCAGCAGTCCACCTGACAGGGCCTACGACAATGAGCAGTTCTTC. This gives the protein CASSPPDRAYDNEQFF.

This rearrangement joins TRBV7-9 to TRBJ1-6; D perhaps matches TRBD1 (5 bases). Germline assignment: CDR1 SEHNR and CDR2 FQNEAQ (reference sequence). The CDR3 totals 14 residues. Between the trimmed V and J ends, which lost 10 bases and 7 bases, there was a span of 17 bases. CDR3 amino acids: CATPLDGGNSPLHF. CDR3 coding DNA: TGTGCCACCCCCCTCGACGGGGGAAATTCACCCCTCCACTTT. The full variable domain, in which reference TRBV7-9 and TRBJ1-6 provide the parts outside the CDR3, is DTGVSQNPRHKITKRGQNVTFRCDPISEHNRLYWYRQTLGQGPEFLTYFQNEAQLEKSRLLSDRFSAERPKGSFSTLEIQRTEQGDSAMYLCATPLDGGNSPLHFGNGTRLTVT.

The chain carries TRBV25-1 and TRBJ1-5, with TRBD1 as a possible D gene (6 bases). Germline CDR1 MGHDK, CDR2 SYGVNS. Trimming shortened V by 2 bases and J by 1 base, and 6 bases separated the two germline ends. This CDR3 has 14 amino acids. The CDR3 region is CASSETGSNQPQHF. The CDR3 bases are TGTGCCAGCAGTGAAACAGGGAGCAATCAGCCCCAGCATTTT.

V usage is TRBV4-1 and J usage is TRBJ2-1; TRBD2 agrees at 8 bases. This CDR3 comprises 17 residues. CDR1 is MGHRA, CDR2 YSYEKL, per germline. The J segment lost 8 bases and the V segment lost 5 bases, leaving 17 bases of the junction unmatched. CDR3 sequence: CASSDFAGGNPPHEQFF. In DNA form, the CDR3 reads TGCGCCAGCAGCGACTTTGCGGGGGGCAATCCCCCCCATGAGCAGTTCTTC.

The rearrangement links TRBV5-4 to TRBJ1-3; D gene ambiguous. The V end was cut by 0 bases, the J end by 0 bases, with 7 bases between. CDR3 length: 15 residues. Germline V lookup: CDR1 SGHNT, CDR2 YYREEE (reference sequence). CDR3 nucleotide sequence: TGTGCCAGCAGCTTGGGACACGGCTCTGGAAACACCATATATTTT. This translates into CASSLGHGSGNTIYF.

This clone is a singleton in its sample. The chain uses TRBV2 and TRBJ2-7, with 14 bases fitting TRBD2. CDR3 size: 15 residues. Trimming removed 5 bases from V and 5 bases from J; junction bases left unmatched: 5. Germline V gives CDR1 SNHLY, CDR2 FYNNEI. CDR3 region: CASSLGLAGGDEQYF. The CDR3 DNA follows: TGTGCCAGCAGTCTTGGACTAGCGGGGGGTGACGAGCAGTACTTC.